This passage covers 30 T cell receptor beta chains from one sample sequenced in a study of breast tumors, draining lymph nodes, adjacent tissues listed by TCRdb under 2016. Lymph node samples were obtained from the axillary draining lymph nodes of breast cancer patients. Library preparation was by multiplex PCR. TCRdb shows the sequencer as Illumina HiSeq 2000. In-frame beta chains were kept once TCRdb had trimmed the public reads at Q25 with fastp and called clones with MiXCR. One record per CDR3 amino acid sequence lists the most common genes and DNA. This sample is represented by about 230,000 distinct CDR3 sequences; about 30% of them were singletons. The ten largest clones capture approximately 1.4% of the sample. Sequenced material: axillary lymph node tissue. The receptors were sampled from a female donor with breast cancer. Some clones in this sample may be carry-over from other donors' samples.

The chain links TRBV20-1 to TRBJ2-5; 13 positions agree with TRBD2. This CDR3 has 16 amino acids. With 6 bases clipped from V and 3 bases from J, the junction kept 10 bases outside the gene matches. Germline V CDR1 and CDR2: DFQATT, SNEGSKA (reference sequence). CDR3 protein: CSADSTSGRAEETQYF. Here the CDR3 DNA reads TGCAGTGCCGACTCCACTAGCGGGAGGGCCGAAGAGACCCAGTACTTC.

This clonotype has only one observation. The conserved phenylalanine or tryptophan normally closing the CDR3 is absent here, so this likely arose from a read error. The limits of the CDR3 on the DNA are not certain, so only TCRdb's listed CDR3 is given. CDR3 in amino acids: CASSSGQAPYL. This chain joins TRBV11-2 and TRBJ2-3; the DNA was not compared with TRBD1, the D call given in the table. From its first to its last residue, the CDR3 has 11 amino acids. Germline CDR1 and CDR2: SGHAT and FQNNGV.

A few counts support this clonotype. This sequence joins TRBV3-1 and TRBJ1-1; D call uncertain. Trimming cost V 0 bases and J 4 bases, with 9 bases left between them. CDR3 length: 14 residues. Germline CDR1 reads LGHDT; CDR2 reads YNNKEL (reference sequence). In nucleotides, the CDR3 is TGTGCCAGCAGCCAAGATAAGTCCGGCACTGAAGCTTTCTTT. Translation gives CASSQDKSGTEAFF.

At least ten counts were recorded for this clonotype. This chain uses TRBV20-1 with TRBJ2-3, with D perhaps matching TRBD2 (6 bases). The CDR3 runs 16 residues. The germline V gene encodes CDR1 DFQATT and CDR2 SNEGSKA (reference sequence). Trimming cost V 0 bases and J 2 bases, with 15 bases left between them. Written as DNA, the CDR3 is TGCAGTGCTAGAGATCGGGGGACCCGATCCACAGATACGCAGTATTTT. Protein: CSARDRGTRSTDTQYF.

With respect to this clonotype: A much more abundant neighbour one base away suggests this may be a read error. This chain links TRBV7-2 with TRBJ2-1; 11 nucleotides align to TRBD2. Looked up from germline, CDR1 is SGHTA and CDR2 is FQGNSA. This CDR3 comprises 15 residues. CDR3 sequence reads: CASSWTSGLRSEQLF. In DNA form, the CDR3 reads TGTGCCAGCAGCTGGACTAGCGGGCTGAGGAGTGAGCAGCTCTTC.

This clonotype was counted ten times or more. The rearrangement uses TRBV19 and TRBJ2-3; 9 bases fit TRBD1. This CDR3 comprises 14 residues. J lost 1 base, V lost 4 bases, and 0 bases had no gene match. Germline loops: CDR1 LNHDA, CDR2 SQIVND (reference sequence). CDR3 loop: CASSRTGGTDTQYF. CDR3 coding DNA: TGTGCCAGTAGTAGGACAGGGGGCACAGATACGCAGTATTTT.

The rearrangement joins TRBV11-3 to TRBJ1-1; D might be TRBD1 (5 bases). Germline values: CDR1 SGHNT, CDR2 YENEEA. V was cut by 0 bases and J by 1 base, with 12 bases left in between. The CDR3 has 16 residues. DNA of the CDR3: TGTGCCAGCAGCTTAGACCCCCCGGGGCGGAACACTGAAGCTTTCTTT. The encoded protein is CASSLDPPGRNTEAFF.

This clonotype was picked up many times. CDR3 loop: CASSQAGTGELFF. In DNA form, the CDR3 reads TGTGCCAGCAGTCAGGCGGGAACCGGGGAGCTGTTTTTT. The gene calls are TRBV7-9 and TRBJ2-2; possible D gene TRBD2, 6 bases. The CDR3 loop spans 13 amino acids. V was clipped by 6 bases and J by 5 bases, with 10 bases between them. Germline-derived CDR1 and CDR2 are SEHNR and FQNEAQ (reference sequence).

This clonotype came up once. This sequence joins TRBV5-1 and TRBJ2-7; 10 bases agree with TRBD1. Trimming removed 4 bases from V and 2 bases from J; junction bases left unmatched: 6. Germline CDR1 SGHRS, CDR2 YFSETQ. CDR3 size: 15 residues. The CDR3: CASSVQTGGPYEQYF. The CDR3 DNA is TGCGCCAGCAGCGTTCAGACAGGGGGCCCCTACGAGCAGTACTTC.

This clonotype was observed at least ten times. This rearrangement joins TRBV19 to TRBJ2-2, with 8 bases identical to TRBD2. V gave up 5 bases and J gave up 5 bases; unmatched junction bases: 7. Germline values: CDR1 LNHDA, CDR2 SQIVND (reference sequence). The CDR3 runs 15 residues. CDR3 DNA sequence: TGTGCCAGTAGTCCTCGGACTAGCCCGACCGGGGAGCTGTTTTTT. It encodes CASSPRTSPTGELFF.

The table lists this clonotype with many counts. The CDR3 is CASDRLREGNEQFF. CDR3 sequence (DNA): TGTGCCAGCGACAGGTTGCGGGAGGGTAATGAGCAGTTCTTC. This rearrangement joins TRBV12-3 or TRBV12-4 to TRBJ2-1; TRBD2 matches at 9 bases. Trimming cost V 8 bases and J 7 bases; bases outside gene matches: 9. The CDR3 is 14 residues long.

Concerning this clonotype itself: One junction end does not reproduce the germline sequence, and a read error may be involved. V usage is TRBV5-1 and J usage is TRBJ1-1; 7 positions agree with TRBD1. CDR1 and CDR2 from the germline V gene are SGHRS and YFSETQ. The CDR3 is made up of 18 amino acids. The CDR3 region has the DNA TGCGCCAGCAGCTCTCGGGCGGGGACAGAGAGAAGGAACACTGAAGCTCTCTTT. Translation gives CASSSRAGTERRNTEALF.

In this sample, this clonotype turned up many times. This rearrangement joins TRBV7-2 to TRBJ2-7; TRBD1 matches 10 bases. The J segment lost 4 bases and the V segment lost 5 bases, leaving 8 bases of the junction unmatched. This CDR3 is built from 15 residues. The germline V gene encodes CDR1 SGHTA and CDR2 FQGNSA. The CDR3 region has the DNA TGTGCCAGCAGCGAAGGCCCGGGACAGGGGTACGAGCAGTACTTC. Residues: CASSEGPGQGYEQYF.

This clonotype occurred many times. The V call is TRBV9, the J call TRBJ2-1; D is perhaps TRBD1 (6 bases). Germline-derived CDR1 and CDR2 are SGDLS and YYNGEE. V was trimmed by 4 bases and J by 2 bases, leaving 13 bases between them. The CDR3 contains 15 residues. CDR3 protein: CASSSHRAPYNEQFF. DNA of the CDR3: TGTGCCAGCAGCTCCCACAGGGCCCCCTACAATGAGCAGTTCTTC.

The rearrangement uses TRBV19 and TRBJ2-1, with 9 bases matching TRBD2. The ends lost 3 bases at V and 1 base at J; junction bases unmatched: 10. Germline V gene data show CDR1 as LNHDA and CDR2 as SQIVND (reference sequence). CDR3 length: 18 amino acids. The CDR3 sequence: CASSMRSGGPLSYNEQFF. The CDR3 DNA is TGTGCCAGTAGTATGCGTAGCGGGGGCCCCCTTTCCTACAATGAGCAGTTCTTC.

V and J are TRBV28 and TRBJ2-3; possible D gene TRBD2, 6 bases. CDR1 is MDHEN, CDR2 SYDVKM, per germline. The length of the CDR3 is 14 residues. V lost 6 bases to trimming and J lost 2 bases, with 12 bases between them. CDR3 residues: CASRGRRTTDTQYF. CDR3 coding DNA: TGTGCCAGCAGGGGGAGGCGGACCACAGATACGCAGTATTTT.

The genes are TRBV7-9 and TRBJ2-2; no definite D call. Germline lookup yields CDR1 SEHNR and CDR2 FQNEAQ (reference sequence). V lost 2 bases, J lost 5 bases, and 15 bases lay in between. The CDR3 is 16 residues long. CDR3 DNA sequence: TGTGCCAGCAGCTTAATGGGCCAAATTGAGACCGGGGAGCTGTTTTTT. Its translation: CASSLMGQIETGELFF.

This clonotype was counted at least ten times. The chain employs TRBV7-9 and TRBJ1-1; no definite D call. Per germline, CDR1 SEHNR and CDR2 FQNEAQ (reference sequence). The CDR3 contains 12 residues. V dropped 4 bases and J dropped 7 bases, with 10 bases sitting between them. CDR3 residues: CASSWKGLEAFF. CDR3 in DNA: TGTGCCAGCAGCTGGAAAGGGCTTGAAGCTTTCTTT.

Details on this clonotype: At one end, the junction sequence differs from germline, possibly due to a read error. The J gene is TRBJ1-1, the V gene TRBV2; no clear D gene. The CDR3 sequence is 13 residues long. Germline CDR1 SNHLY, CDR2 FYNNEI. CDR3 in amino acids: CASRAEVWTEALF. The CDR3 DNA reads as TGTGCCAGCAGGGCCGAAGTTTGGACTGAAGCTCTCTTT.

The count of this clonotype is one. The rearrangement uses TRBV6-6 and TRBJ1-2, with 7 bases aligning to TRBD1. The germline CDR1 and CDR2 sequences are MNHNY and SVGAGI (reference sequence). This CDR3 has 19 amino acids. The V segment lost 5 bases and the J segment 1 base; nucleotides outside the gene matches: 19. The CDR3, as DNA: TGTGCCAGCAGTCCCCCCCTTTCAGGGGGGCAGGGGATTAACTATGGCTACACCTTC. Residues: CASSPPLSGGQGINYGYTF.

Many counts were recorded for this clonotype. The rearrangement joins TRBV7-9 to TRBJ2-2; tentatively, D is TRBD1 or TRBD2 (6 bases each). The CDR3 loop spans 14 amino acids. The germline V gene encodes CDR1 SEHNR and CDR2 FQNEAQ (reference sequence). V was trimmed by 6 bases and J by 7 bases, leaving 15 bases between them. The CDR3 loop reads CASRKGGVGGELFF. CDR3 sequence (DNA): TGTGCCAGCAGGAAGGGGGGCGTAGGCGGGGAGCTGTTTTTT.

Regarding this clonotype: This may arise from a read error, as a much more abundant clone is one base away. It is likely a read error, because the conserved phenylalanine at the end of the CDR3 is missing. This chain connects TRBV6-2 or TRBV6-3 to TRBJ2-5, with 8 bases that match TRBD2. The CDR3 extends over 15 amino acids. V gave up 0 bases and J gave up 3 bases; unmatched junction bases: 3. Germline CDR1 is MNHEY and CDR2 is SVGEGT. The CDR3 sequence is CASSYSGLGKETQYL. Here the CDR3 DNA reads TGTGCCAGCAGTTACTCGGGACTAGGGAAAGAGACCCAGTACCTC.

This clonotype was observed at least ten times. V and J are TRBV5-1 and TRBJ2-6, with D unclear. V lost 4 bases and J lost 4, with 3 bases in between. This CDR3 has 12 residues. Germline CDR1 and CDR2: SGHRS and YFSETQ. The CDR3 DNA is TGCGCCAGCAGCCCGGGGGCCAACGTCCTGACTTTC. Its translation is CASSPGANVLTF.

This clonotype was detected ten times or more. The CDR3 region has the DNA TGTGCCAGCAGTTTAGATCCCCCCAGAAGAACCAATTCACCCCTCCACTTT. Amino acids: CASSLDPPRRTNSPLHF. The chain employs TRBV28 and TRBJ1-6; D not resolved. Germline CDR1 MDHEN, CDR2 SYDVKM. CDR3 length: 17 residues. The germline V and J ends were trimmed by 2 bases and 7 bases, with 18 bases remaining between them.

This clonotype was counted at least ten times. V gene TRBV9 combines with J gene TRBJ2-7, with TRBD2 matching 13 bases. The CDR3 loop spans 14 amino acids. Germline lookup yields CDR1 SGDLS and CDR2 YYNGEE. With V trimmed by 3 bases and J by 7 bases, 4 bases remained unmatched. CDR3 region: CASSAGTSGKEQYF. The CDR3, as DNA: TGTGCCAGCAGCGCCGGGACTAGCGGGAAGGAGCAGTACTTC.

V is TRBV5-6 and J is TRBJ2-3; TRBD2 is a possible D gene (5 bases). The CDR3 covers 15 residues. Between the trimmed V and J ends, which lost 7 bases and 4 bases, there was a span of 19 bases. Germline CDR1 is SGHDT and CDR2 is YYEEEE. The CDR3 region has the DNA TGTGCCAGCCTGGTTGTGGGAGACTTGGCAGATACGCAGTATTTT. This gives the protein CASLVVGDLADTQYF.

In its sample, this clonotype was seen many times. V gene TRBV9 combines with J gene TRBJ2-2, with TRBD2 matching 8 bases. Germline V gives CDR1 SGDLS, CDR2 YYNGEE. Trimming took 1 base from V and 1 from J; bases not matched to a gene: 0. The CDR3 runs to 15 residues. This CDR3 reads CASSVTSGNTGELFF. The CDR3 DNA follows: TGTGCCAGCAGCGTAACTAGCGGGAACACCGGGGAGCTGTTTTTT.

About this clonotype: Germline and junction disagree at one end, which may indicate a read error. V usage is TRBV24-1 and J usage is TRBJ2-1, with D perhaps TRBD1 or TRBD2 (7 bases each). CDR1 and CDR2 (germline): KGHDR, SFDVKD. The CDR3 runs to 17 residues. CDR3 sequence reads: CATSDGGRGLSCNEQFF. The CDR3 DNA reads as TGTGCCACCAGTGATGGAGGGAGGGGGCTCTCCTGCAATGAGCAATTCTTC.

The gene calls are TRBV5-1 and TRBJ1-4; a weak D match, TRBD1 (6 bases). The length of the CDR3 is 13 residues. V was trimmed by 1 base and J by 6 bases, leaving 7 bases between them. Germline V CDR1 and CDR2: SGHRS, YFSETQ. The CDR3 loop is CASSLNRDEKLFF. As DNA, the CDR3 is TGCGCCAGCAGCTTGAACAGGGATGAAAAACTGTTTTTT.

V is TRBV11-2 and J is TRBJ1-6; maybe TRBD1 (6 bases). The germline V gene has CDR1 SGHAT and CDR2 FQNNGV. The CDR3 sequence is 15 residues long. V was clipped by 1 base and J by 9 bases, with 13 bases between them. The CDR3 bases are TGTGCCAGCAGCTTAGTCAGGGGAGGGGGTTCACCCCTCCACTTT. This encodes CASSLVRGGGSPLHF.